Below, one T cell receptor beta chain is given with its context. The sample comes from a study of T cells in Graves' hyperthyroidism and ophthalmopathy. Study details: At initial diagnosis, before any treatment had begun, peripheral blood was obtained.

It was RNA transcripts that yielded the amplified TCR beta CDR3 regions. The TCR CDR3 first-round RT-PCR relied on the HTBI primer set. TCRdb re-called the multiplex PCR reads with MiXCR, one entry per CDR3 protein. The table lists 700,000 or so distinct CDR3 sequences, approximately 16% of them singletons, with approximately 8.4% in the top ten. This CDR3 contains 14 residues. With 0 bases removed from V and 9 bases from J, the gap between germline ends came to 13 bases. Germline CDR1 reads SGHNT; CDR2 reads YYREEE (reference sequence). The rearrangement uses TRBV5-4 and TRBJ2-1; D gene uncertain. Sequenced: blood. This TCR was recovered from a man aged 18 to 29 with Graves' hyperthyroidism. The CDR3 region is CASSLGIALAEQFF. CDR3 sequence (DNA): TGTGCCAGCAGCTTGGGGATAGCTTTGGCTGAGCAGTTCTTC.